Listed here is a single T cell receptor (beta chain). Antigen: not known. The CDR3 sequence is 17 residues long. The data stem from a study of T cell responses to AZD1222 COVID-19 vaccine. Study results and caveats: Repertoire sampling happened only post peak T cell response. The study identified only a handful of AZD1222 recipients as seropositive at baseline. Clonal diversity may have been underestimated, and the donors were mostly white British, with more females than males. Spike regions recognized by vaccine-associated CD4 TCRs spanned the protein, led by 160-218 and 743-854.

Here immunoSEQ multiplex PCR was the method, and the copy in TCRdb shows in-frame clones only, minus some. This sample yields about 75,000 clones, of which approximately 88% are seen a single time; approximately 9.1% belongs to the top ten. The receptor comes from an adult who received the MenACWY meningococcal vaccine as a control. Specimen: peripheral blood, collected 28 days after the second dose of the MenACWY control vaccine. V gene TRBV21-1 combines with J gene TRBJ1-6; no DNA check was done on the table's D call, TRBD1. TRBV21-1 is an annotated pseudogene. CDR3 loop: CASSTQGWQGAKSPLHF. CDR3 DNA: TGTGCCAGCAGCACCCAAGGTTGGCAGGGGGCGAAATCACCCCTCCACTTT.